These 12 T cell receptor beta chains came from one sample sequenced in a study of OX40 agonist ivuxolimab in advanced cancers. Data came from immunoSEQ multiplex PCR; TCRdb stores just in-frame clones and leaves some out. The sample includes around 140,000 clones, 85% to 95% seen only once; the top ten take about 0.93%. This specimen was CD4+ or CD8+ T cells sorted from blood, taken in a trial of the OX40 agonist ivuxolimab. The receptors were sampled from an adult with an advanced solid tumor such as melanoma, head and neck, liver or kidney cancer.

This chain connects TRBV29-1 to TRBJ2-3; no definite D call. V dropped 2 bases and J dropped 4 bases, with 7 bases sitting between them. The CDR3 totals 12 residues. Germline values: CDR1 SQVTM, CDR2 ANQGSEA. CDR3 residues: CSVEPPADTQYF. For the CDR3, the DNA is TGCAGCGTTGAACCCCCGGCAGATACGCAGTATTTT.

The chain is built from TRBV6-1 and TRBJ2-2, with a weak D call TRBD1 (6 bases). The ends were cut back, 2 bases at V and 1 base at J, with 8 bases in the middle. CDR3 size: 15 residues. The V gene's germline CDR1 is MNHNS and CDR2 SASEGT. The CDR3 is CASSETGMNTGELFF. The DNA of the CDR3 is TGTGCCAGCAGTGAAACAGGGATGAACACCGGGGAGCTGTTTTTT.

The gene calls are TRBV6-4 and TRBJ1-2, with D unresolved. V was pared by 6 bases and J by 5 bases, with 13 bases between. This CDR3 has 13 amino acids. Germline V CDR1 and CDR2: MRHNA, SNTAGT. In DNA, the CDR3 is TGTGCCAGCAGGGATGAACGGTGGTATGGCTACACCTTC. Translating gives CASRDERWYGYTF.

This chain joins TRBV10-2 and TRBJ2-5; D is perhaps TRBD1 (6 bases). The CDR3 is 13 residues long. V lost 0 bases, J lost 5 bases, and 7 bases lay in between. From germline, CDR1 is WSHSY and CDR2 SAAADI. CDR3 nucleotide sequence: TGCGCCAGCAGTGAGTCTAGGGGGGAGACCCAGTACTTC. It specifies CASSESRGETQYF.

This sequence joins TRBV6-5 and TRBJ1-2; TRBD1 is a possible D gene (5 bases). This CDR3 region has 15 residues. Trimming pared 6 bases from V and 13 bases from J, leaving 27 bases between. Germline-derived CDR1 and CDR2 are MNHEY and SVGAGI. The DNA of the CDR3 is TGTGCCAGCAGACAGTTACGTCTTGGGATGAGGGACTGCACCTTC. Translated: CASRQLRLGMRDCTF.

CDR3 bases: TGTGCCAGCAGCTCGAGACCGGGACAGGACTACAATGAGCAGTTCTTC. It encodes CASSSRPGQDYNEQFF. The chain couples TRBV5-4 to TRBJ2-1; 8 positions match TRBD1. The CDR3 sequence is 16 residues long. V lost 3 bases, J lost 3 bases, and 8 bases stayed unmatched. CDR1 and CDR2 from the germline V gene are SGHNT and YYREEE (reference sequence).

The genes are TRBV4-3 and TRBJ1-2; the D gene is possibly TRBD1 (5 bases). Germline CDR1 LGHNA, CDR2 YSLEER. V was cut by 4 bases and J by 8 bases, with 20 bases left in between. The CDR3 has 15 amino acids. This CDR3 reads CASSLWTTDPWGYTF. CDR3 in DNA: TGCGCCAGCAGCCTGTGGACGACAGATCCATGGGGCTACACCTTC.

The V call is TRBV5-4, the J call TRBJ1-3, with a tentative D call TRBD1 (5 bases). The CDR3 is made up of 14 amino acids. Germline V gives CDR1 SGHNT, CDR2 YYREEE (reference sequence). Trimming removed 4 bases from V and 2 bases from J, with 10 bases in between. CDR3 in DNA: TGTGCCAGCAGCCCCGACAGTGCTGGAAACACCATATATTTT. Translation: CASSPDSAGNTIYF.

V and J are TRBV4-3 and TRBJ1-2; D is uncertain. CDR3 size: 13 residues. Trimming took off 0 bases at V and 4 bases at J, with 6 bases between the two ends. CDR1 and CDR2 from the germline V gene are LGHNA and YSLEER. CDR3 bases: TGCGCCAGCAGCCAAGAAAGGTCCTATGGCTACACCTTC. Translation gives CASSQERSYGYTF.

A single count supports this clone. V gene TRBV6-5 combines with J gene TRBJ2-5; 10 bases fit TRBD1. Per germline, CDR1 MNHEY and CDR2 SVGAGI. The V segment lost 7 bases and the J segment 4 bases; nucleotides outside the gene matches: 6. The CDR3 sequence is 14 residues long. The CDR3 coding sequence is TGTGCCAGCACCGGACAGGGGGGAGCAGAGACCCAGTACTTC. It yields the protein CASTGQGGAETQYF.

The count of this clone is one. The chain carries TRBV4-1 and TRBJ2-3; D ambiguous. Germline V gene lookup returns CDR1 MGHRA and CDR2 YSYEKL. This CDR3 is 14 amino acids long. V was shortened by 0 bases and J by 9 bases, with 13 bases between the two germline ends. CDR3 DNA: TGCGCCAGCAGCCAAGATTTGGTTAAAGGGACGCAGTATTTT. Protein product: CASSQDLVKGTQYF.

The chain carries TRBV11-3 and TRBJ2-3; D is perhaps TRBD1 (6 bases). Germline assignment: CDR1 SGHNT and CDR2 YENEEA. Trimming shortened V by 4 bases and J by 0 bases, and 8 bases separated the two germline ends. The CDR3 has 14 residues. DNA of the CDR3: TGTGCCAGCAGCTCCCAGGGGAGCACAGATACGCAGTATTTT. The encoded protein is CASSSQGSTDTQYF.